The 27 T cell receptor beta chains below all came from one sample that was sequenced in a study of radiotherapy plus CTLA-4 blockade in lung cancer. The data were produced by immunoSEQ multiplex PCR, yet TCRdb's version contains in-frame clones alone and is incomplete. The sample consists of approximately 85,000 clones, over 75% of them appearing once. This sample comprised peripheral blood, obtained from a patient treated with radiotherapy plus ipilimumab. The origin of the receptors is a human donor with non-small cell lung cancer that progressed on radiotherapy plus ipilimumab.

J is TRBJ1-6 and V is TRBV4-3, with D perhaps matching TRBD1 (6 bases). Trimming left V 0 bases short and J 9 bases short, with 12 bases between. Germline V gene lookup returns CDR1 LGHNA and CDR2 YSLEER. The CDR3 is 15 residues long. In DNA form, the CDR3 reads TGCGCCAGCAGCCAAGATAGACAAGGGGGTTCACCCCTCCACTTT. As protein: CASSQDRQGGSPLHF.

The CDR3 nucleotides read TGTGCCAGTACAGGCCGGGGTTCTTGGGAGCAGTACTTC. This codes for CASTGRGSWEQYF. V gene TRBV19 combines with J gene TRBJ2-7; TRBD2 might be the D (5 bases). Trimming took off 7 bases at V and 7 bases at J, with 17 bases between the two ends. CDR3 length: 13 amino acids. The germline V gene encodes CDR1 LNHDA and CDR2 SQIVND (reference sequence).

The chain couples TRBV6-1 to TRBJ1-3; 8 nucleotides line up with TRBD1. V gave up 4 bases and J gave up 2 bases; unmatched junction bases: 13. Germline lookup yields CDR1 MNHNS and CDR2 SASEGT. CDR3 size: 18 residues. CDR3 loop: CASSGTGIWSLAGNTIYF. In DNA, the CDR3 is TGTGCCAGCAGTGGGACAGGGATTTGGTCCCTCGCTGGAAACACCATATATTTT.

The chain couples TRBV5-4 to TRBJ2-1; unclear D gene. The CDR3 has 13 amino acids. The ends were cut back, 0 bases at V and 4 bases at J, with 5 bases in the middle. The V gene's germline CDR1 is SGHNT and CDR2 YYREEE (reference sequence). The CDR3 nucleotides are TGTGCCAGCAGCTTGGGCGCATACAATGAGCAGTTCTTC. It codes for CASSLGAYNEQFF. Combining the CDR3 with reference TRBV5-4 and TRBJ2-1 gives the whole variable domain ETGVTQSPTHLIKTRGQQVTLRCSSQSGHNTVSWYQQALGQGPQFIFQYYREEENGRGNFPPRFSGLQFPNYSSELNVNALELDDSALYLCASSLGAYNEQFFGPGTRLTVL.

The CDR3 bases are TGTGCCAGCAGCTTAGCATCGATACTCCGGGACAGGACCCAAGAGACCCAGTACTTC. This gives the protein CASSLASILRDRTQETQYF. The chain has TRBV7-9 and TRBJ2-5, with TRBD1 matching over 8 bases. The CDR3 runs to 19 residues. V dropped 0 bases and J dropped 1; count of bases not matched to a gene: 13. Germline V gene data show CDR1 as SEHNR and CDR2 as FQNEAQ (reference sequence).

In regard to this clone: The same CDR3 also results from other DNA sequences found in this sample. The V call is TRBV6-5, the J call TRBJ2-7, with D possibly being TRBD2 (6 bases). The V and J ends lost 0 bases and 2 bases respectively, with 8 bases between them. CDR1 MNHEY and CDR2 SVGAGI come from the germline V gene. This CDR3 has 14 residues. The CDR3 nucleotides are TGTGCCAGCAGTTACTCTTGGGGGGCCTACGAGCAGTACTTC. It is translated as CASSYSWGAYEQYF.

This chain links TRBV7-9 with TRBJ2-1, with D perhaps assigned TRBD1 or TRBD2 (5 bases each). V lost 5 bases, J lost 4 bases, and 12 bases lay in between. The CDR3 extends over 14 amino acids. The V gene's germline CDR1 is SEHNR and CDR2 FQNEAQ (reference sequence). The CDR3 here is CASSARGEYNEQFF. DNA of the CDR3: TGTGCCAGCAGCGCACGAGGGGAATACAATGAGCAGTTCTTC. Full variable domain (missing parts from reference TRBV7-9 and TRBJ2-1): DTGVSQNPRHKITKRGQNVTFRCDPISEHNRLYWYRQTLGQGPEFLTYFQNEAQLEKSRLLSDRFSAERPKGSFSTLEIQRTEQGDSAMYLCASSARGEYNEQFFGPGTRLTVL.

The J gene is TRBJ2-1, the V gene TRBV11-3, with 8 bases lining up with TRBD2. Germline V lookup: CDR1 SGHNT, CDR2 YENEEA. V gave up 7 bases and J gave up 0 bases; unmatched junction bases: 11. The CDR3 extends over 17 amino acids. CDR3: CASMLAGPGSSYNEQFF. CDR3 DNA sequence: TGTGCCAGCATGTTAGCGGGACCCGGTAGCTCCTACAATGAGCAGTTCTTC.

This sequence joins TRBV15 and TRBJ2-7, with 7 bases matching TRBD1. This CDR3 comprises 17 residues. V was pared by 1 base and J by 2 bases, with 11 bases of the junction left unmatched. The germline gives CDR1 LNHNV, CDR2 YYDKDF (reference sequence). CDR3 amino acids: CATSRGGGRDSPYEQYF. The DNA for the CDR3 is TGTGCCACCAGCAGAGGAGGTGGTCGGGACAGCCCCTACGAGCAGTACTTC.

The CDR3 is CASSNSPPGHEQYF. DNA of the CDR3: TGTGCCAGCAGCAATTCTCCCCCAGGACACGAGCAGTACTTC. The chain combines TRBV7-9 with TRBJ2-7, with D uncertain. The germline CDR1 and CDR2 sequences are SEHNR and FQNEAQ (reference sequence). This CDR3 is 14 amino acids long. V lost 5 bases, J lost 5 bases, and 16 bases lay in between.

V and J are TRBV27 and TRBJ2-5, with 9 positions matching TRBD2. Trimming took 5 bases from V and 5 from J; bases not matched to a gene: 15. CDR1 and CDR2 from the germline V gene are MNHEY and SMNVEV (reference sequence). CDR3 size: 17 residues. Here the CDR3 DNA reads TGTGCCAGCAGTCGACGCCGGGACTCGAGCGGGGGGGAGACCCAGTACTTC. It yields the protein CASSRRRDSSGGETQYF.

The rearrangement links TRBV19 to TRBJ1-5; a possible D gene is TRBD1 (6 bases). Per the germline V gene, CDR1 is LNHDA and CDR2 is SQIVND (reference sequence). This CDR3 contains 14 residues. Trimming cost V 5 bases and J 7 bases, with 15 bases left between them. CDR3 nucleotides: TGTGCCAGTAGTGCCGACAGGTTAGGGCAGCCCCAGCATTTT. Protein sequence: CASSADRLGQPQHF.

The chain couples TRBV1 to TRBJ1-1; the D call TRBD1 from the table was never checked on the DNA. TRBV1 is a recognized pseudogene. The CDR3 spans 12 residues. The CDR3 DNA sequence: TGCACCAGAAAGGGGAAGTGCACTGAAGCTTTCTTT. This sequence encodes CTRKGKCTEAFF.

The chain uses TRBV11-2 and TRBJ1-6; weak D call: TRBD1 (5 bases). The CDR3 is 16 residues long. V was shortened by 5 bases and J by 11 bases, with 22 bases between the two germline ends. From germline, CDR1 is SGHAT and CDR2 FQNNGV. CDR3 sequence: CASSASGRTSGTPLHF. In DNA form, the CDR3 reads TGTGCCAGCAGCGCTAGCGGAAGGACATCTGGGACACCCCTCCACTTT.

This chain connects TRBV25-1 to TRBJ2-1; the D gene is possibly TRBD1 (6 bases). The germline V gene encodes CDR1 MGHDK and CDR2 SYGVNS. The CDR3 runs to 16 residues. V shed 2 bases and J shed 4 bases, with 15 bases lying between them. The CDR3 spells CASSEAGWQGYNEQFF. CDR3 in DNA: TGTGCCAGCAGTGAAGCCGGGTGGCAGGGGTACAATGAGCAGTTCTTC.

The V and J genes are TRBV4-1 and TRBJ1-6; D remains unclear. Trimming took 1 base from V and 9 from J, leaving 19 bases between them. The CDR3 has 17 amino acids. The germline CDR1 and CDR2 sequences are MGHRA and YSYEKL. The CDR3 loop is CASSQVRTGYLGSPLHF. CDR3 DNA sequence: TGCGCCAGCAGCCAAGTTCGAACGGGATATTTAGGTTCACCCCTCCACTTT.

The rearrangement joins TRBV6-1 to TRBJ2-7, with D perhaps assigned TRBD1 or TRBD2 (5 bases each). Trimming stripped 4 bases from V and 3 bases from J, with 22 bases between. This CDR3 has 17 residues. Germline CDR1 and CDR2: MNHNS and SASEGT. The chain's CDR3 is CASSGNSWTKEVYEQYF. For the CDR3, the DNA is TGTGCCAGCAGTGGAAACTCTTGGACAAAGGAGGTCTACGAGCAGTACTTC.

The rearrangement joins TRBV4-2 to TRBJ2-3; D may be TRBD1 (6 bases). V gave up 0 bases and J gave up 2 bases, with 21 bases separating them. There are 19 residues in the CDR3. Per the germline V gene, CDR1 is LGHNA and CDR2 is YNFKEQ. CDR3 residues: CASSQDTGVSRGITDTQYF. In nucleotides, the CDR3 is TGTGCCAGCAGCCAAGATACTGGGGTTAGCAGGGGTATCACAGATACGCAGTATTTT.

V is TRBV18 and J is TRBJ2-7, with 9 positions matching TRBD1. The CDR3 runs to 16 residues. Germline V gene data show CDR1 as KGHSH and CDR2 as LQKENI. The ends lost 4 bases at V and 2 bases at J; junction bases unmatched: 9. The CDR3 region has the DNA TGTGCCAGCTCACATCCCGGGACAGGGAAGGCCTACGAGCAGTACTTC. Protein: CASSHPGTGKAYEQYF.

This sequence joins TRBV10-2 and TRBJ1-1; D might be TRBD1 (5 bases). V was trimmed by 6 bases and J by 7 bases, leaving 21 bases between them. This CDR3 region has 15 residues. Germline values: CDR1 WSHSY, CDR2 SAAADI. The CDR3 DNA is TGCGCCAGCAGAGCATCGGGACCTCCCACCATTGAAGCTTTCTTT. This translates into CASRASGPPTIEAFF.

The chain uses TRBV25-1 and TRBJ1-1; 9 positions agree with TRBD1. Germline V lookup: CDR1 MGHDK, CDR2 SYGVNS. V lost 6 bases, J lost 4 bases, and 9 bases stayed unmatched. The CDR3 is made up of 15 amino acids. CDR3 residues: CASRVQGARGTEAFF. The CDR3, as DNA: TGTGCCAGCAGGGTACAGGGGGCAAGGGGCACTGAAGCTTTCTTT.

This chain connects TRBV7-2 to TRBJ2-2; D gene uncertain. V was cut by 4 bases and J by 2 bases, with 5 bases left in between. The CDR3 runs 13 residues. From germline, CDR1 is SGHTA and CDR2 FQGNSA. As DNA, the CDR3 is TGTGCCAGCAGCTCCCACAACACCGGGGAGCTGTTTTTT. It encodes CASSSHNTGELFF.

V and J are TRBV5-4 and TRBJ2-5, with 7 bases matching TRBD1. The CDR3 sequence is 16 residues long. CDR1 and CDR2 from the germline V gene are SGHNT and YYREEE (reference sequence). Trimming removed 4 bases from V and 1 base from J; junction bases left unmatched: 10. The CDR3 spells CASSRMTGSLQETQYF. Here the CDR3 DNA reads TGTGCCAGCAGCCGAATGACAGGGTCACTCCAAGAGACCCAGTACTTC.

The V gene is TRBV7-2, the J gene TRBJ1-1; 9 nucleotides line up with TRBD1. The CDR3 runs 17 residues. With 6 bases clipped from V and 5 bases from J, the junction kept 16 bases outside the gene matches. Looked up from germline, CDR1 is SGHTA and CDR2 is FQGNSA. The CDR3 DNA follows: TGTGCCAGCAGGATCCGCGGGGACAGGGTATTTGGGACTGAAGCTTTCTTT. Its translation is CASRIRGDRVFGTEAFF.

This rearrangement joins TRBV12-1 to TRBJ1-1; the table's D call of TRBD1 was not tested on the DNA. TRBV12-1 is a pseudogene locus. The CDR3 has 14 residues. For the CDR3, the DNA is TGTGCCAGCAGCTCTGGTACAAAGAACACTGAAGCTTTCTTT. This sequence encodes CASSSGTKNTEAFF.

The sample holds a few counts of this clone. This sequence joins TRBV28 and TRBJ1-1; D not certain. V was shortened by 8 bases and J by 1 base, with 8 bases between the two germline ends. The CDR3 has 12 residues. CDR1 MDHEN and CDR2 SYDVKM come from the germline V gene. The CDR3 DNA follows: TGTGCCAGCGCCTGGGGGAACACTGAAGCTTTCTTT. It specifies CASAWGNTEAFF.

This clone was found a few times. The V and J genes are TRBV7-3 and TRBJ2-2; 9 bases map to TRBD1. CDR3 length: 17 amino acids. Trimming took 1 base from V and 6 from J; bases not matched to a gene: 9. The germline V gene encodes CDR1 SGHTA and CDR2 FQGTGA. In nucleotides, the CDR3 is TGTGCCAGCAGCTTAAGGGGACAGGGTAGGAGTCCCGGGGAGCTGTTTTTT. It specifies CASSLRGQGRSPGELFF.